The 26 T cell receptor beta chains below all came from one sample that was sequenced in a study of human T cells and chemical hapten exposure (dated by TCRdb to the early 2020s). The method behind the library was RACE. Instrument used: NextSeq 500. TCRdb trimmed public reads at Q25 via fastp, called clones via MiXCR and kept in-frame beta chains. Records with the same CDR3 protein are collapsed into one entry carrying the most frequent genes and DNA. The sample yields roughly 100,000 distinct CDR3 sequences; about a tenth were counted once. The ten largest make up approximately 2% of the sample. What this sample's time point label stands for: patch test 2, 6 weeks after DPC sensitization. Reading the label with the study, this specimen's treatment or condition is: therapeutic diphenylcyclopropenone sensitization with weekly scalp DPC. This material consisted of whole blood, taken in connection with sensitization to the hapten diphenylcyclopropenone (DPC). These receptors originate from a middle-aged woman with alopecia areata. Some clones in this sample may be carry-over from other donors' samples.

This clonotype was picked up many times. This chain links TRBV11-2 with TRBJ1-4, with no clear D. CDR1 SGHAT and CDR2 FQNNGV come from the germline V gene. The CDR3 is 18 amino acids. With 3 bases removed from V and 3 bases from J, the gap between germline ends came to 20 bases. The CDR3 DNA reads TGTGCCAGCAGCTTTTCCGGGATTCTCATTACGGCTAATGAAAAACTGTTTTTT. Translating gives CASSFSGILITANEKLFF.

CDR3 in amino acids: CATILGTALTEAFF. The CDR3 DNA reads TGTGCCACCATACTCGGGACCGCGTTGACTGAAGCTTTCTTT. The V gene is TRBV28, the J gene TRBJ1-1, with D possibly being TRBD1 (5 bases). The germline CDR1 and CDR2 sequences are MDHEN and SYDVKM. V was shortened by 10 bases and J by 5 bases, with 20 bases between the two germline ends. The CDR3 has 14 residues.

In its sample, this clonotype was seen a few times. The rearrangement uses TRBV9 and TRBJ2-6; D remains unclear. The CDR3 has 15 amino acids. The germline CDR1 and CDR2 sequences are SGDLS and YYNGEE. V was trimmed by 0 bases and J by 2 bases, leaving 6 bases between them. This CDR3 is CASSVVGPGANVLTF. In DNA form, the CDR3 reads TGTGCCAGCAGCGTAGTTGGGCCTGGGGCCAACGTCCTGACTTTC. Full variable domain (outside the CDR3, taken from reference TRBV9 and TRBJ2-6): DSGVTQTPKHLITATGQRVTLRCSPRSGDLSVYWYQQSLDQGLQFLIQYYNGEERAKGNILERFSAQQFPDLHSELNLSSLELGDSALYFCASSVVGPGANVLTFGAGSRLTVL.

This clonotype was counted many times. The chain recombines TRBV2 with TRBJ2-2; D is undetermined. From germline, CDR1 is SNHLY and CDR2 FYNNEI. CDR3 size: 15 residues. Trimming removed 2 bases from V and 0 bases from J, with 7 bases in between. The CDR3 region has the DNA TGTGCCAGCAGTGAAAAACGAACGAACACCGGGGAGCTGTTTTTT. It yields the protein CASSEKRTNTGELFF.

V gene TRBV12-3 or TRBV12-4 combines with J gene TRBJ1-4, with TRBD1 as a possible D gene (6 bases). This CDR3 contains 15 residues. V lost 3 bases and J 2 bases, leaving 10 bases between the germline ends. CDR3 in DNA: TGTGCCAGCAGTTTCAGGGGAAGGACTAATGAAAAACTGTTTTTT. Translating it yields CASSFRGRTNEKLFF.

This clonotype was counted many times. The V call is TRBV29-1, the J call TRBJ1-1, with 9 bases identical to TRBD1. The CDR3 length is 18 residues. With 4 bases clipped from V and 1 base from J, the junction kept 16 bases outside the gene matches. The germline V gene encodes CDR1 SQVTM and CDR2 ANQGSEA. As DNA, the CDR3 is TGCAGCGTTGTTCCCGGACAGGGGTCCCAACGATGGAACACTGAAGCTTTCTTT. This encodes CSVVPGQGSQRWNTEAFF.

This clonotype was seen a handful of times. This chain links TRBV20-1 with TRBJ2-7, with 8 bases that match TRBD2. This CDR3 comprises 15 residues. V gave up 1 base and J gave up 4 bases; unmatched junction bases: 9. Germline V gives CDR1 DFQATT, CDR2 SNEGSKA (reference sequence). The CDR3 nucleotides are TGCAGTGCTAGAGGGTCTAGCGGGCCGGGATACGAGCAGTACTTC. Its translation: CSARGSSGPGYEQYF.

The chain's CDR3 is CASSGPPREQYF. CDR3 bases: TGTGCCAGCAGCGGCCCGCCTCGGGAGCAGTACTTC. The chain uses TRBV28 and TRBJ2-7; no reliable D call. The CDR3 length is 12 residues. Germline V gives CDR1 MDHEN, CDR2 SYDVKM. V lost 6 bases and J lost 7, with 13 bases in between.

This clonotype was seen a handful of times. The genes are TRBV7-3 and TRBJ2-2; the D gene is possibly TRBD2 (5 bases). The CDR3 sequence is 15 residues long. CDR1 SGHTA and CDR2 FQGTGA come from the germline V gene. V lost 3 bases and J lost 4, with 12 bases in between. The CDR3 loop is CASSFGEGRTGELFF. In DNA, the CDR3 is TGTGCCAGCAGCTTTGGAGAGGGCCGCACCGGGGAGCTGTTTTTT.

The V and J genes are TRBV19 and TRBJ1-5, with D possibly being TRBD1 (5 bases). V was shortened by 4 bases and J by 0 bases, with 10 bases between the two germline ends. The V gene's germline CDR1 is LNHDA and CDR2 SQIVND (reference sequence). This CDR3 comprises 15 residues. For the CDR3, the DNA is TGTGCCAGTAGTAGCAGGGTCCTTAGCAATCAGCCCCAGCATTTT. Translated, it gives CASSSRVLSNQPQHF.

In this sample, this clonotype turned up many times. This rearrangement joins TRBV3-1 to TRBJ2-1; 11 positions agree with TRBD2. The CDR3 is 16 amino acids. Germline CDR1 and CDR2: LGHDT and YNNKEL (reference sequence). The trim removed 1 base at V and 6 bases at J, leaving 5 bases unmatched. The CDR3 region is CASSQGLAGRANEQFF. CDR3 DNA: TGTGCCAGCAGCCAAGGACTAGCGGGGAGGGCCAATGAGCAGTTCTTC.

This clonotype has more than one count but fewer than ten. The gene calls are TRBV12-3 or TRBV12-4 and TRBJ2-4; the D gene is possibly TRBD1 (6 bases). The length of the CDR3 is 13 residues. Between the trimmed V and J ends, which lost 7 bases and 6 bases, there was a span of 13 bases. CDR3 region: CASTADRINIQYF. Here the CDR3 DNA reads TGTGCCAGCACCGCGGACAGAATAAACATTCAGTACTTC.

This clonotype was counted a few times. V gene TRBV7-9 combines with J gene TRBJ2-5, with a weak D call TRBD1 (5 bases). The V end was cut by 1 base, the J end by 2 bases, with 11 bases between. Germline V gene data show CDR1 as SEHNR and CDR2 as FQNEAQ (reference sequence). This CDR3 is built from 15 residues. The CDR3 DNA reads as TGTGCCAGCAGCTTAGGTCTACAGGTACAAGAGACCCAGTACTTC. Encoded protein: CASSLGLQVQETQYF.

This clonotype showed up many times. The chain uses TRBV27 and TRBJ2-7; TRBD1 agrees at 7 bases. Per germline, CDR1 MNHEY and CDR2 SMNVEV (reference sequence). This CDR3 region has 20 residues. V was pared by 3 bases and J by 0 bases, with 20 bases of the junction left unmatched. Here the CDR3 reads CASSFKVGGHRGWSSYEQYF. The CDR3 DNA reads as TGTGCCAGCAGTTTTAAGGTCGGCGGACACAGGGGCTGGAGCTCCTACGAGCAGTACTTC.

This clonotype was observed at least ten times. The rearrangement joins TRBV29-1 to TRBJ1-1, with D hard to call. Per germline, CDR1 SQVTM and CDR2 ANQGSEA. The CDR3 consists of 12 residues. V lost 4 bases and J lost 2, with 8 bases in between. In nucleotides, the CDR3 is TGCAGCGTTGTTGACTCCAACACTGAAGCTTTCTTT. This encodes CSVVDSNTEAFF.

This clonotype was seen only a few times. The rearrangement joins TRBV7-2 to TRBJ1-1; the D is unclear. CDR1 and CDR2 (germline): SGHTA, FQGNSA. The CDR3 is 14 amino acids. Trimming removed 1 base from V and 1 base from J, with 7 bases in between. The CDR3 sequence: CASSLGHQNTEAFF. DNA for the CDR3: TGTGCCAGCAGCTTAGGCCACCAGAACACTGAAGCTTTCTTT.

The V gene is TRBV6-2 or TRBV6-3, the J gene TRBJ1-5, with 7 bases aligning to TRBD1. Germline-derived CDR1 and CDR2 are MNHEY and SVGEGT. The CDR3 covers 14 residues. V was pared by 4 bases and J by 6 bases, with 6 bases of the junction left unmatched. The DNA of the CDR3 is TGTGCCAGCAGTTCCGACAGGGTCTCTCAGCCCCAGCATTTT. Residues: CASSSDRVSQPQHF.

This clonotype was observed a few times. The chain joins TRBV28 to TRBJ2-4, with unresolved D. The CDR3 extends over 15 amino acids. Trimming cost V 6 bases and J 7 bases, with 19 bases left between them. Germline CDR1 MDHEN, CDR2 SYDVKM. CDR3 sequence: CASSIMLSGPNIQYF. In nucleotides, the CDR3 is TGTGCCAGCAGCATTATGTTATCGGGTCCGAACATTCAGTACTTC.

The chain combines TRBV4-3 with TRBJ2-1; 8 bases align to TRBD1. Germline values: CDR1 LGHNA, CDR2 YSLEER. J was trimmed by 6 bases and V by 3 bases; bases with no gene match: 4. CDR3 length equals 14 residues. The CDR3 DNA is TGCGCCAGCAGCCAGCCCGACAGGGGCAATGAGCAGTTCTTC. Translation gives CASSQPDRGNEQFF.

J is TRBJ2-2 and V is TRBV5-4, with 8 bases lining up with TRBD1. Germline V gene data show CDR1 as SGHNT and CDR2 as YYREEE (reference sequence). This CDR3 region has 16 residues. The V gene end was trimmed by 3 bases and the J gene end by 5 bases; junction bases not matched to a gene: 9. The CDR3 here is CASSSDRVRSTGELFF. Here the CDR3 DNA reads TGTGCCAGCAGCTCGGACAGGGTGCGTTCAACCGGGGAGCTGTTTTTT.

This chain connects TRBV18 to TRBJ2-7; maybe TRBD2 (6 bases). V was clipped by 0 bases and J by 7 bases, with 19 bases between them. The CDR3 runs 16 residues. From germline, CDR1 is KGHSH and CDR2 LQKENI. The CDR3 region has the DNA TGTGCCAGCTCACCACCGACGCTAGCGAGCCCGGATGAGCAGTACTTC. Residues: CASSPPTLASPDEQYF.

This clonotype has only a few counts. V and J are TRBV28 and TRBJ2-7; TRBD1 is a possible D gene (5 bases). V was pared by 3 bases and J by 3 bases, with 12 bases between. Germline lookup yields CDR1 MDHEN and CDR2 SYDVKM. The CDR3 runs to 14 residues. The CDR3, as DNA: TGTGCCAGCAGTTTCTCTTCAGGGATCTACGAGCAGTACTTC. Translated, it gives CASSFSSGIYEQYF. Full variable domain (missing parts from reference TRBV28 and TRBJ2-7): DVKVTQSSRYLVKRTGEKVFLECVQDMDHENMFWYRQDPGLGLRLIYFSYDVKMKEKGDIPEGYSVSREKKERFSLILESASTNQTSMYLCASSFSSGIYEQYFGPGTRLTVT.

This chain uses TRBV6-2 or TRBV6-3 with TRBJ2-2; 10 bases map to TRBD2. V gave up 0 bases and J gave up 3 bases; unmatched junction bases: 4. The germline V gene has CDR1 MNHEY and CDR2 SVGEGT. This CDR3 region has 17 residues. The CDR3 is CASSYSSSGGYTGELFF. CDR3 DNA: TGTGCCAGCAGTTACTCGTCTAGCGGGGGATACACCGGGGAGCTGTTTTTT.

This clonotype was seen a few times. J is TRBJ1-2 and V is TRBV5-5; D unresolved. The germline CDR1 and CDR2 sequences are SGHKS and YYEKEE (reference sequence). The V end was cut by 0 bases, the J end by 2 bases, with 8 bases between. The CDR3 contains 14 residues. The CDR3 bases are TGTGCCAGCAGCTTGGTCCTTTCCAACTATGGCTACACCTTC. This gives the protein CASSLVLSNYGYTF.

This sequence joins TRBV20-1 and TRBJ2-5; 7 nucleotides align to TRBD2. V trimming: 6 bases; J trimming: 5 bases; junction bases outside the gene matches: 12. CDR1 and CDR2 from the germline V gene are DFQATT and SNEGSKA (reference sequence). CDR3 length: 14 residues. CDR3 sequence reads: CSANEGGPGETQYF. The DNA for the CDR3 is TGCAGTGCCAACGAGGGAGGGCCGGGGGAGACCCAGTACTTC.

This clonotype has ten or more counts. The CDR3 sequence is CSVAADEQYF. The CDR3 DNA reads as TGCAGCGTTGCTGCTGATGAGCAGTACTTC. This chain joins TRBV29-1 and TRBJ2-7, with unresolved D. Trimming removed 4 bases from V and 7 bases from J, with 8 bases in between. CDR1 is SQVTM and CDR2 is ANQGSEA in the germline V gene. The CDR3 runs 10 residues.